This T cell receptor beta chain was captured by sequencing in a study of cytomegalovirus exposure and HLA in healthy donors. Trimming cost V 6 bases and J 0 bases, with 11 bases left between them. CDR3 length equals 13 residues. Germline V lookup: CDR1 GTSNPN, CDR2 SVGIG (reference sequence). Of note for this clone: Its target is unknown.

The PCR had 60 Vbeta and 13 Jbeta primers. In the study's own analysis: Among the unique TCR beta chains that a later analysis counted, about 85 million in all, about 11 million were shared. Measured with immunoSEQ multiplex PCR; TCRdb has only the in-frame clones, and not every one. That table is the source of V, J and clone size, and D and trimming were worked out from the DNA. The data contain fewer than 80,000 clones, roughly 73% of them singletons. Overall study findings and caveats: The investigators catalogued about 170 TCR beta chains as cytomegalovirus-associated.

This TCR derives from a woman aged 40 to 55 in good health and CMV-seropositive. This rearrangement joins TRBV30 to TRBJ1-1; a weak D match, TRBD1 (5 bases). The sample was PBMCs. CDR3 in DNA: TGTGCCTGCCGACAGCCTATGAACACTGAAGCTTTCTTT. Amino acids: CACRQPMNTEAFF.